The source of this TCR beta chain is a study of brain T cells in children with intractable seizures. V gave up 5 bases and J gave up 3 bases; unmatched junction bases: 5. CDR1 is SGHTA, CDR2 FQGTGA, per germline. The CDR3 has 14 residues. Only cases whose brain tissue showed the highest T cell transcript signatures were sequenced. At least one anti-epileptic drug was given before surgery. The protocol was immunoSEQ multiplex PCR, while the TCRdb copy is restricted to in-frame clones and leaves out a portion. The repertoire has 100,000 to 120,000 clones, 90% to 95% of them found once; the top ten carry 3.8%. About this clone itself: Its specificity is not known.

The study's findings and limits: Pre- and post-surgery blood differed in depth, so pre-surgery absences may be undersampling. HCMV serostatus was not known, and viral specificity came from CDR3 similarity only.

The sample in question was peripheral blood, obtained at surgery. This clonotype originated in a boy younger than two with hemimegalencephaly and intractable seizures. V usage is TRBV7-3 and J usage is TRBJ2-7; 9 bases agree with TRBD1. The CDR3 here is CASSQTGGGYEQYF. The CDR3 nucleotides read TGTGCCAGCAGCCAAACAGGGGGCGGCTACGAGCAGTACTTC.